A single sample gave rise to the 26 T cell receptor beta chains below, sequenced in a study of blood T cell repertoires in COVID-19. The protocol was immunoSEQ multiplex PCR, while the TCRdb copy is restricted to in-frame clones and leaves out a portion. Among over 75,000 clones listed, 70% to 90% were seen once. The source material was peripheral blood. These receptors were obtained from a woman aged 80 or over with acute or convalescent COVID-19.

The gene calls are TRBV18 and TRBJ1-4; no reliable D call. V was shortened by 0 bases and J by 8 bases, with 13 bases between the two germline ends. Per germline, CDR1 KGHSH and CDR2 LQKENI. The CDR3 sequence is 15 residues long. The chain's CDR3 is CASSPPGGSWEKLFF. In DNA form, the CDR3 reads TGTGCCAGCTCACCACCAGGAGGGTCTTGGGAAAAACTGTTTTTT.

By share, this clone ranks as medium-sized. The chain recombines TRBV7-2 with TRBJ2-7, with TRBD2 identical over 8 bases. Germline V lookup: CDR1 SGHTA, CDR2 FQGNSA. The ends lost 4 bases at V and 2 bases at J; junction bases unmatched: 7. This CDR3 spans 15 amino acids. The CDR3: CASSSNPGLAYEQYF. The CDR3 nucleotides read TGTGCCAGCAGCTCCAATCCGGGACTAGCCTACGAGCAGTACTTC.

The chain carries TRBV5-4 and TRBJ1-1; D perhaps matches TRBD1 (5 bases). Trimming took off 2 bases at V and 3 bases at J, with 8 bases between the two ends. The CDR3 has 13 amino acids. Germline CDR1 is SGHNT and CDR2 is YYREEE (reference sequence). The CDR3 loop is CASSFQGDTEAFF. The CDR3 DNA reads as TGTGCCAGCAGCTTTCAGGGTGACACTGAAGCTTTCTTT.

The chain couples TRBV24-1 to TRBJ2-2; D remains unclear. Trimming removed 4 bases at V and 6 bases at J, with 11 bases between. The CDR3 sequence is 14 residues long. Germline V gene lookup returns CDR1 KGHDR and CDR2 SFDVKD. CDR3 protein: CATSESQRSGELFF. For the CDR3, the DNA is TGTGCCACCAGTGAATCTCAGAGGTCCGGGGAGCTGTTTTTT.

CDR3 residues: CATSREWQTAYEQYF. CDR3 sequence (DNA): TGTGCCACCAGCAGAGAGTGGCAGACAGCCTACGAGCAGTACTTC. The rearrangement links TRBV15 to TRBJ2-7; a possible D gene is TRBD1 (5 bases). This CDR3 contains 15 residues. Germline V gene sequence: CDR1 LNHNV, CDR2 YYDKDF (reference sequence). Trimming cost V 0 bases and J 2 bases, with 11 bases left between them.

The CDR3 nucleotides read TGTGCCAGCAGCAAGCTCGACACCGGGGGTGCCACAGATACGCAGTATTTT. This encodes CASSKLDTGGATDTQYF. The V and J genes are TRBV21-1 and TRBJ2-3; TRBD2, as called in the table, went unchecked against the DNA. TRBV21-1 is assigned pseudogene status. This CDR3 contains 17 residues.

J is TRBJ1-1 and V is TRBV25-1; 9 nucleotides match TRBD1. The CDR3 covers 14 residues. Germline V CDR1 and CDR2: MGHDK, SYGVNS. J gave up 0 bases and V 4 bases, and 0 bases lay outside the gene matches. The CDR3 sequence: CASSGTGVNTEAFF. The CDR3 DNA sequence: TGTGCCAGCAGTGGGACAGGGGTGAACACTGAAGCTTTCTTT.

V is TRBV18 and J is TRBJ2-7, with D possibly TRBD1 on 5 matching bases. This CDR3 region has 12 residues. Germline V gene data show CDR1 as KGHSH and CDR2 as LQKENI. The V end lost 3 bases, the J end lost 4 bases, and 7 bases lay between the germline ends. The CDR3, as DNA: TGTGCCAGCTCACCCGACAGATACGAGCAGTACTTC. It specifies CASSPDRYEQYF.

V and J are TRBV7-3 and TRBJ1-1; unclear D gene. Germline V CDR1 and CDR2: SGHTA, FQGTGA. CDR3 length: 16 amino acids. Trimming took off 5 bases at V and 0 bases at J, with 16 bases between the two ends. The CDR3 bases are TGTGCCAGCAGCCCTACTAGGGTAAGGATGAACACTGAAGCTTTCTTT. It codes for CASSPTRVRMNTEAFF.

J is TRBJ1-1 and V is TRBV18, with TRBD1 matching over 10 bases. The CDR3 extends over 13 amino acids. CDR1 is KGHSH and CDR2 is LQKENI in the germline V gene. V was pared by 6 bases and J by 8 bases, with 6 bases of the junction left unmatched. In DNA, the CDR3 is TGTGCCAGCTCCCTCGACAGGGGGCTCGAAGCTTTCTTT. This sequence encodes CASSLDRGLEAFF.

The chain carries TRBV30 and TRBJ1-6, with D uncertain. The ends were cut back, 5 bases at V and 8 bases at J, with 13 bases in the middle. This CDR3 has 13 residues. CDR1 and CDR2 from the germline V gene are GTSNPN and SVGIG (reference sequence). This CDR3 is CAWGGGRDSPLHF. The CDR3 DNA is TGTGCCTGGGGCGGTGGGCGGGATTCACCCCTCCACTTT.

The rearrangement uses TRBV7-9 and TRBJ2-6; 12 positions agree with TRBD1. Germline V lookup: CDR1 SEHNR, CDR2 FQNEAQ (reference sequence). The CDR3 consists of 15 residues. V dropped 11 bases and J dropped 3; count of bases not matched to a gene: 5. The CDR3 region is CAGGQGAGGANVLTF. CDR3 bases: TGTGCCGGGGGACAGGGGGCTGGTGGGGCCAACGTCCTGACTTTC.

The V and J genes are TRBV5-8 and TRBJ1-3, with 10 bases identical to TRBD1. The germline V gene encodes CDR1 SGHTS and CDR2 YDEGEE. The CDR3 loop spans 15 amino acids. V lost 4 bases and J lost 0; bases outside the gene matches: 1. The CDR3 loop reads CASSRTGGSGNTIYF. CDR3 sequence (DNA): TGTGCCAGCAGCCGGACAGGGGGCTCTGGAAACACCATATATTTT.

V and J are TRBV5-6 and TRBJ2-2, with 10 bases identical to TRBD2. Germline trimming cut 6 bases from V and 3 bases from J; bases unmatched to any gene: 5. The CDR3 has 15 residues. Germline V gene data show CDR1 as SGHDT and CDR2 as YYEEEE. CDR3 nucleotides: TGTGCCAGCATGGTGGGACTAGCGTACACCGGGGAGCTGTTTTTT. It encodes CASMVGLAYTGELFF.

In this sample, this clone turned up a few times. In DNA, the CDR3 is TGTGCCAGCAGTTTTGCTTCCCTCAGAAAGAACACTGAAGCTTTCTTT. This encodes CASSFASLRKNTEAFF. This chain joins TRBV27 and TRBJ1-1; D not certain. Germline V gene lookup returns CDR1 MNHEY and CDR2 SMNVEV (reference sequence). The CDR3 consists of 16 residues. V was pared by 3 bases and J by 1 base, with 15 bases between.

The chain couples TRBV7-9 to TRBJ2-7, with no clear D. The CDR3 is 12 residues long. V gave up 4 bases and J gave up 8 bases, with 12 bases separating them. Germline CDR1 SEHNR, CDR2 FQNEAQ (reference sequence). The CDR3 reads CASSSDIAQQYF. The CDR3 DNA sequence: TGTGCCAGCAGCTCAGACATTGCTCAGCAGTACTTC.

V and J are TRBV5-1 and TRBJ2-1; D possibly corresponds to TRBD2 (5 bases). The CDR3 is 13 residues long. CDR1 and CDR2 (germline): SGHRS, YFSETQ. V was cut by 2 bases and J by 14 bases, with 17 bases left in between. The CDR3 reads CASSFPERVMEFF. The DNA for the CDR3 is TGCGCCAGCAGCTTCCCAGAGAGGGTAATGGAGTTCTTC.

The chain's CDR3 is CASRWSPTPNEKLFF. In nucleotides, the CDR3 is TGTGCCAGTAGGTGGAGTCCGACCCCTAATGAAAAACTGTTTTTT. V usage is TRBV19 and J usage is TRBJ1-4; no definite D call. The CDR3 runs to 15 residues. Trimming stripped 6 bases from V and 3 bases from J, with 14 bases between. Germline-derived CDR1 and CDR2 are LNHDA and SQIVND (reference sequence).

The V gene is TRBV2, the J gene TRBJ1-6; 12 bases map to TRBD1. Germline CDR1 is SNHLY and CDR2 is FYNNEI. The ends lost 10 bases at V and 8 bases at J; junction bases unmatched: 3. The CDR3 extends over 13 amino acids. The CDR3 region has the DNA TGTGCCAAGGGGACAGGGGGCCATTCACCCCTCCACTTT. This codes for CAKGTGGHSPLHF. The variable domain in full, with the rest retrieved from reference TRBV2 and TRBJ1-6, is EPEVTQTPSHQVTQMGQEVILRCVPISNHLYFYWYRQILGQKVEFLVSFYNNEISEKSEIFDDQFSVERPDGSNFTLKIRSTKLEDSAMYFCAKGTGGHSPLHFGNGTRLTVT.

The chain is built from TRBV7-3 and TRBJ2-1; 10 nucleotides line up with TRBD2. V dropped 0 bases and J dropped 4; count of bases not matched to a gene: 3. The CDR3 is made up of 16 amino acids. Germline loops: CDR1 SGHTA, CDR2 FQGTGA. CDR3 bases: TGTGCCAGCAGCTTAACGAAACTAGCGGGGTACAATGAGCAGTTCTTC. This translates into CASSLTKLAGYNEQFF.

Only a few counts were recorded for this clone. The chain has TRBV10-3 and TRBJ2-5; TRBD1 aligns across 10 bases. The CDR3 is made up of 14 amino acids. Germline V CDR1 and CDR2: ENHRY, SYGVKD. Trimming took 7 bases from V and 4 from J; bases not matched to a gene: 6. This CDR3 reads CAINTGTGAETQYF. The CDR3 DNA is TGTGCCATCAATACCGGGACAGGGGCAGAGACCCAGTACTTC.

The rearrangement links TRBV13 to TRBJ2-1, with a tentative D call TRBD2 (6 bases). CDR3 length: 17 amino acids. Germline lookup yields CDR1 PRHDT and CDR2 FYEKMQ (reference sequence). V was pared by 1 base and J by 0 bases, with 13 bases between. The CDR3 DNA follows: TGTGCCAGCAGCTTAGAGGCCGGGGGAGTCTCCTACAATGAGCAGTTCTTC. It is translated as CASSLEAGGVSYNEQFF. Looking up the rest from reference TRBV13 and TRBJ2-1 gives the full variable domain: AAGVIQSPRHLIKEKRETATLKCYPIPRHDTVYWYQQGPGQDPQFLISFYEKMQSDKGSIPDRFSAQQFSDYHSELNMSSLELGDSALYFCASSLEAGGVSYNEQFFGPGTRLTVL.

This clone was recorded once. The J gene is TRBJ1-3, the V gene TRBV4-3; unclear D gene. V was trimmed by 0 bases and J by 0 bases, leaving 12 bases between them. The V gene's germline CDR1 is LGHNA and CDR2 YSLEER. The CDR3 contains 17 residues. DNA of the CDR3: TGCGCCAGCAGCCAAGACCCCACGGGTGCCTCTGGAAACACCATATATTTT. Encoded protein: CASSQDPTGASGNTIYF.

The rearrangement links TRBV28 to TRBJ2-3, with D perhaps matching TRBD1 (5 bases). The CDR3 runs to 15 residues. The V gene's germline CDR1 is MDHEN and CDR2 SYDVKM. Trimming stripped 2 bases from V and 1 base from J, with 10 bases between. This CDR3 reads CASSLVTGRTDTQYF. The CDR3 DNA sequence: TGTGCCAGCAGTTTAGTTACAGGCCGCACAGATACGCAGTATTTT.

The rearrangement uses TRBV7-2 and TRBJ2-1, with TRBD2 as a possible D gene (5 bases). Germline lookup yields CDR1 SGHTA and CDR2 FQGNSA. This CDR3 is 14 amino acids long. The germline V and J ends were trimmed by 5 bases and 7 bases, with 15 bases remaining between them. The CDR3 protein is CASSPRNPGNEQFF. As DNA, the CDR3 is TGTGCCAGCAGCCCCAGGAATCCGGGAAATGAGCAGTTCTTC.

This rearrangement joins TRBV6-1 to TRBJ1-6; a possible D gene is TRBD1 (5 bases). The CDR3 extends over 14 amino acids. With 2 bases removed from V and 9 bases from J, the gap between germline ends came to 11 bases. CDR1 MNHNS and CDR2 SASEGT come from the germline V gene. CDR3 coding DNA: TGTGCCAGCAGTGAACAGGGAGGAAGTTCACCCCTCCACTTT. Its translation: CASSEQGGSSPLHF.